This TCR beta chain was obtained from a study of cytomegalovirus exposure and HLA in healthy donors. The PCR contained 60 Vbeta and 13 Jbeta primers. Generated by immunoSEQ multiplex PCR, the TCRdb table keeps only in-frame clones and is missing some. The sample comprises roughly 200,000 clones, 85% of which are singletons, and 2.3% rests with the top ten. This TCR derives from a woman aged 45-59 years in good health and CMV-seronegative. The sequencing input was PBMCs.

The CDR3 nucleotides read TGTGCCACCAGCAATCGGAACACTGAAGCTTTCTTT. Encoded protein: CATSNRNTEAFF. This sequence joins TRBV15 and TRBJ1-1; D gene ambiguous. CDR1 and CDR2 (germline): LNHNV, YYDKDF (reference sequence). The CDR3 consists of 12 residues. V lost 4 bases to trimming and J lost 1 base, with 4 bases between them.